This T cell receptor (beta chain) was captured in a study of blood T cell repertoires in COVID-19 (dated by TCRdb to about 2020). For the study in its entirety: The collaborator samples originated in the United States, Italy and Spain and spanned the acute and convalescent phases of COVID-19. The repertoires were made available in a free public database intended to serve as a resource for research on the immune response to SARS-CoV-2. The prospective study material was composed of cDNA or gDNA derived from T cells, B-cell-depleted T cells, or PBMCs. The samples were drawn from two sources: the first 160 participants of the ongoing ImmuneRACE study, and about 1,300 subjects contributed by 6 global collaborators. Deeply sampled blood TCRbeta repertoires from subjects exposed to, actively infected with, or recovered from COVID-19 were included in the dataset. Nearly every sample came with metadata listing a de-identified subject ID, COVID-19 status, age in years and sex. Where available, HLA class I and class II types were taken from metadata supplied by the sample provider and were not determined by assay-based typing. The paper as a whole reports these results and caveats: The quantity of clinical and demographic metadata differed by source and by participant and was supplied without curation.

The immunoSEQ Assay, a bias-controlled multiplex PCR, was used to amplify TCRbeta CDR3 regions from genomic DNA. The published analysis was carried out like this. The number of nucleated cells in each sample was estimated by amplification of reference gene primers within the assay. Sequence reads were collapsed and filtered to measure the absolute abundance of every unique TCRbeta CDR3 rearrangement. For each sample, productive Simpson clonality was calculated as the square root of Simpson's diversity index across productive rearrangements. Not all clones reach the TCRdb copy of this immuneACCESS table, which keeps in-frame sequences only. Checked studies attribute under half of the gap to unresolved V genes and leave the rest unexplained. The V and J calls and clone size were taken over from that table, and D and trimming were inferred from the DNA. Across this sample there are around 130,000 clones, with over 75% seen only once. Clones ranked in the top ten supply about 10% of the sample.

Collaborating institutions collected whole blood in K2EDTA tubes following their own protocols. For TCRbeta analysis, collaborator samples were shipped as frozen whole blood, as isolated PBMCs, or as DNA extracted from either sample type. Concerning this clone itself: This clone's antigen is unknown. Base qualities are not at hand, and no much larger clone is one base apart.

The TCR originated in a man aged 55 to 70 with active or convalescent COVID-19. The source material was peripheral blood.

The CDR3 protein: CASSTFRGIWTEAFF. The nucleotide sequence reads as follows: TGTGCCAGCAGTACCTTCAGGGGGATCTGGACTGAAGCTTTCTTT. Rearrangement joined TRBV28 to TRBJ1-1, and TRBD1 aligns with 7 junction nucleotides. From the germline V gene, CDR1 is MDHEN and CDR2 is SYDVKM. The CDR3 sequence holds 15 residues, the cysteine and phenylalanine included. Only CDR3 DNA remains: 45 bases, in frame from the first base. V has 5 bases trimmed and J has 5 bases trimmed; junction bases matching no gene number 11.